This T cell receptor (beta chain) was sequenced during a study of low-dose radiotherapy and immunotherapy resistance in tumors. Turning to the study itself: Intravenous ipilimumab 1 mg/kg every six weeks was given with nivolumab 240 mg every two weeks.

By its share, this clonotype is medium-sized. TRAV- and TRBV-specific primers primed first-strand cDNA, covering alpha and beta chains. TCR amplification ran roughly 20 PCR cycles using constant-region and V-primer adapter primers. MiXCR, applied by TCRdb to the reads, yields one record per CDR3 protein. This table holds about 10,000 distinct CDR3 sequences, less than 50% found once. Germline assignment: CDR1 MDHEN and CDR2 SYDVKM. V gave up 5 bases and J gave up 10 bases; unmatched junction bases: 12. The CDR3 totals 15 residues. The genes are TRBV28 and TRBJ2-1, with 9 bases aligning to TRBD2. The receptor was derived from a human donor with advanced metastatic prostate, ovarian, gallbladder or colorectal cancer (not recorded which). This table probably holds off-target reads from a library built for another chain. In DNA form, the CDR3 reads TGTGCCAGCAGTCGACCGGGACTAGCAGGCGACGAGCAGTTCTTC. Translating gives CASSRPGLAGDEQFF.